Below, 18 T cell receptor beta chains from the same sample are listed, as sequenced in a study of shared clonotypes between healthy human individuals (TCRdb year 2020). The library relied on the immunoSEQ multiplex PCR assay. This immuneACCESS table, as held by TCRdb, lists in-frame sequences with V and J called but not all clones. Of the missing ones, under half trace to an unresolved V gene in checked studies; the others have no known cause. For this sample the table gives over a million clones, of which roughly 96% were detected only once. Approximately 1.2% of the sample goes to the ten largest clones. Sequencing was carried out using naive CD4+ T cells sorted from blood. This specimen's cell subset or site label, interpreted: CD45RA+ positively selected. Every receptor here comes from a man under 40 in good health.

The chain carries TRBV4-1 and TRBJ2-2; tentatively, D is TRBD2 (5 bases). CDR3 length: 14 residues. V gave up 4 bases and J gave up 7 bases, with 13 bases separating them. Germline CDR1 and CDR2: MGHRA and YSYEKL. This CDR3 is CASSLKRVVGELFF. The DNA for the CDR3 is TGCGCCAGCAGCCTCAAGAGGGTGGTCGGGGAGCTGTTTTTT.

This chain links TRBV18 with TRBJ2-7; no firm D call. Looked up from germline, CDR1 is KGHSH and CDR2 is LQKENI. This CDR3 region has 13 residues. Trimming took off 3 bases at V and 3 bases at J, with 9 bases between the two ends. The CDR3 region has the DNA TGTGCCAGCTCACCTGGTTCCAACTACGAGCAGTACTTC. It encodes CASSPGSNYEQYF. Full variable domain (outside the CDR3, taken from reference TRBV18 and TRBJ2-7): NAGVMQNPRHLVRRRGQEARLRCSPMKGHSHVYWYRQLPEEGLKFMVYLQKENIIDESGMPKERFSAEFPKEGPSILRIQQVVRGDSAAYFCASSPGSNYEQYFGPGTRLTVT.

The V call is TRBV4-2, the J call TRBJ2-5, with 10 bases matching TRBD2. Germline lookup yields CDR1 LGHNA and CDR2 YNFKEQ. The ends lost 5 bases at V and 6 bases at J; junction bases unmatched: 6. The CDR3 is 14 amino acids. DNA for the CDR3: TGTGCCAGCAGCTCAGCGGGAGGGCCGAAGACCCAGTACTTC. Residues: CASSSAGGPKTQYF.

V usage is TRBV7-2 and J usage is TRBJ2-7, with D unclear. CDR3 size: 13 residues. The V gene's germline CDR1 is SGHTA and CDR2 FQGNSA. Trimming cost V 5 bases and J 1 base, with 9 bases left between them. The CDR3 coding sequence is TGTGCCAGCAGCCCAGTTGGGTCCTACGAGCAGTACTTC. It codes for CASSPVGSYEQYF.

Comment on this clone: The identical CDR3 is also encoded by other nucleotide sequences in the sample. The chain is built from TRBV5-4 and TRBJ2-3; D unclear. V was cut by 4 bases and J by 3 bases, with 9 bases left in between. The CDR3 totals 13 residues. The germline V gene encodes CDR1 SGHNT and CDR2 YYREEE (reference sequence). The CDR3, as DNA: TGTGCCAGCAGCCCGAGAAGAACAGATACGCAGTATTTT. Encoded protein: CASSPRRTDTQYF.

V is TRBV28 and J is TRBJ2-1; 9 bases are a match to TRBD2. Germline V gene lookup returns CDR1 MDHEN and CDR2 SYDVKM. This CDR3 contains 15 residues. J was trimmed by 6 bases and V by 3 bases; bases with no gene match: 6. CDR3 region: CASSLMGGRANEQFF. Written as DNA, the CDR3 is TGTGCCAGCAGTTTGATGGGCGGGAGGGCCAATGAGCAGTTCTTC.

V usage is TRBV11-3 and J usage is TRBJ2-1, with TRBD2 matching 10 bases. Trimming at V came to 2 bases and at J to 5 bases, leaving 9 bases not matched to a gene. Germline V gene data show CDR1 as SGHNT and CDR2 as YENEEA. The CDR3 loop spans 17 amino acids. The CDR3 loop is CASSLRLAGPFHNEQFF. The CDR3 DNA reads TGTGCCAGCAGCTTAAGACTAGCGGGTCCCTTCCACAATGAGCAGTTCTTC.

This clone showed up just once. J is TRBJ2-3 and V is TRBV11-2; the D is unclear. The germline V gene encodes CDR1 SGHAT and CDR2 FQNNGV. Between the trimmed V and J ends, which lost 1 base and 9 bases, there was a span of 8 bases. CDR3 length: 12 amino acids. The CDR3 DNA reads TGTGCCAGCAGCTTAGCGACATTCACGCAGTATTTT. Translating gives CASSLATFTQYF.

The chain uses TRBV5-1 and TRBJ2-2; TRBD1 agrees at 8 bases. The CDR3 has 15 residues. V dropped 5 bases and J dropped 5; count of bases not matched to a gene: 8. Germline V lookup: CDR1 SGHRS, CDR2 YFSETQ. The CDR3 DNA sequence: TGCGCCAGCAGACTCCGGGACAGGCGGACCGGGGAGCTGTTTTTT. This codes for CASRLRDRRTGELFF.

This chain uses TRBV5-1 with TRBJ1-4; perhaps TRBD1 as D (5 bases). Per germline, CDR1 SGHRS and CDR2 YFSETQ. The CDR3 spans 14 residues. Trimming took 5 bases from V and 0 from J, leaving 8 bases between them. CDR3 protein: CASRRDATNEKLFF. Here the CDR3 DNA reads TGCGCCAGCAGACGGGACGCAACTAATGAAAAACTGTTTTTT.

As regards this clone: The same CDR3 is also encoded by other DNA sequences in this sample. The rearrangement uses TRBV2 and TRBJ1-5; the D is unclear. The CDR3 contains 13 residues. V was shortened by 1 base and J by 3 bases, with 4 bases between the two germline ends. CDR1 and CDR2 (germline): SNHLY, FYNNEI. CDR3 DNA: TGTGCCAGCAGTGAAGGAGTCAATCAGCCCCAGCATTTT. Translation: CASSEGVNQPQHF.

In the case of this clone: The same CDR3 arises from other DNA sequences in this sample as well. The chain is built from TRBV7-2 and TRBJ2-5; unclear D gene. Germline assignment: CDR1 SGHTA and CDR2 FQGNSA. Trimming cost V 0 bases and J 3 bases, with 5 bases left between them. The CDR3 consists of 13 residues. CDR3 DNA sequence: TGTGCCAGCAGCTTAGCAAGGAAAGAGACCCAGTACTTC. It encodes CASSLARKETQYF.

As concerns this clone: The sample has other DNA sequences that encode this CDR3 too. The V call is TRBV18, the J call TRBJ2-1; 7 bases align to TRBD2. The CDR3 is 15 amino acids. Trimming removed 6 bases from V and 0 bases from J; junction bases left unmatched: 5. CDR1 and CDR2 from the germline V gene are KGHSH and LQKENI. The CDR3 coding sequence is TGTGCCAGCTCTCCTATAGCGGGCTCCTACAATGAGCAGTTCTTC. It is translated as CASSPIAGSYNEQFF. The complete variable domain, with remaining parts taken from reference TRBV18 and TRBJ2-1, reads NAGVMQNPRHLVRRRGQEARLRCSPMKGHSHVYWYRQLPEEGLKFMVYLQKENIIDESGMPKERFSAEFPKEGPSILRIQQVVRGDSAAYFCASSPIAGSYNEQFFGPGTRLTVL.

DNA for the CDR3: TGTGCCAGCAGTCCCCACCAGCGACGGTTTGTAAACGTAAGCTACGAGCAGTACTTC. It specifies CASSPHQRRFVNVSYEQYF. This chain connects TRBV7-9 to TRBJ2-7, with unresolved D. Germline V gene lookup returns CDR1 SEHNR and CDR2 FQNEAQ (reference sequence). The CDR3 has 19 residues. The ends were cut back, 6 bases at V and 3 bases at J, with 30 bases in the middle.

V and J are TRBV18 and TRBJ2-5; D unresolved. Germline V gene lookup returns CDR1 KGHSH and CDR2 LQKENI. V was clipped by 3 bases and J by 5 bases, with 22 bases between them. The CDR3 runs to 17 residues. The CDR3 DNA is TGTGCCAGCTCACCGAGACCGGACGTTCCCGGACGGGAGACCCAGTACTTC. Translating gives CASSPRPDVPGRETQYF.

The chain combines TRBV5-5 with TRBJ2-5; 12 nucleotides agree with TRBD2. The germline gives CDR1 SGHKS, CDR2 YYEKEE (reference sequence). The CDR3 sequence is 16 residues long. V lost 4 bases, J lost 4 bases, and 8 bases stayed unmatched. The CDR3 nucleotides read TGTGCCAGCAGCCTAAGACTAGCGGGGGTGGGAGAGACCCAGTACTTC. Protein: CASSLRLAGVGETQYF.

In this sample, this clone turned up once. The CDR3 sequence is CASTEGAPGANVLTF. The DNA for the CDR3 is TGTGCCAGCACGGAGGGAGCTCCTGGGGCCAACGTCCTGACTTTC. The chain combines TRBV28 with TRBJ2-6; a possible D gene is TRBD2 (6 bases). CDR3 length: 15 residues. The V end was cut by 7 bases, the J end by 2 bases, with 12 bases between. Germline V CDR1 and CDR2: MDHEN, SYDVKM.

The chain combines TRBV6-5 with TRBJ2-7; the match to TRBD2 covers 13 bases. From germline, CDR1 is MNHEY and CDR2 SVGAGI. The CDR3 consists of 15 residues. The trim removed 5 bases at V and 1 base at J, leaving 2 bases unmatched. The CDR3 region has the DNA TGTGCCAGCAGTGGGACTAGCGGGGTGTCCTACGAGCAGTACTTC. Translation: CASSGTSGVSYEQYF.